The table lists the clone carrying this TCR beta chain with many counts. Its cognate antigen is unknown. Individually, cDNA molecules had unique molecular identifiers attached to them. A single record per CDR3 protein comes from TCRdb applying MiXCR to the 5' RACE reads. The sample comprises under 70,000 distinct CDR3 sequences, roughly 13% of which are singletons, and approximately 9.4% rests with the top ten. This specimen comes from a study of early T cells in non-severe SARS-CoV-2 infection. Across the whole study: Sequencing used unsorted whole-blood bulk RNA, so chains lack pairing. Study-wide results and caveats: Using VDJdb, the matching emphasized anti-spike CD8 responses while missing private and CD4 specificities.

The V end lost 2 bases, the J end lost 1 base, and 17 bases lay between the germline ends. Germline CDR1 MNHNS, CDR2 SASEGT. This CDR3 has 18 amino acids. The starting material was whole blood, obtained at baseline. The V and J genes are TRBV6-1 and TRBJ1-4; tentative D call: TRBD1 (5 bases). The receptor was derived from an adult who was a healthcare worker with PCR-confirmed SARS-CoV-2 infection or an uninfected control (not recorded which). CDR3 loop: CASSESPWGVETNEKLFF. In DNA form, the CDR3 reads TGTGCCAGCAGTGAATCGCCCTGGGGGGTCGAAACTAATGAAAAACTGTTTTTT.